This paragraph reports one T cell receptor beta chain. The target antigen is unknown. The CDR3 runs to 16 residues. Germline CDR1 is LGHDT and CDR2 is YNNKEL (reference sequence). These data are taken from a study of T cells expressing NK-cell markers. As for the study in general: There were seven HCMV-seropositive donors and one seronegative donor among the eight sequenced. Whole-study findings and limits: The HCMV specificity of the expanded NKG2C+ T cell clones stayed unresolved.

In generating TCR beta cDNA, 5'RACE template switching with UMIs was used. TCRdb reprocessed the 5' RACE reads and stores each CDR3 protein as one record, lacking DNA. Its listing shows around 550,000 distinct CDR3 sequences. The receptor's source is a man aged 18-30 years in good health. The sample comprised blood T cells: a sorted CD56 or NKG2C T cell subset, CD4+ or CD8+ T cells, or bulk PBMC T cells (not recorded which). This sequence joins TRBV3-1 and TRBJ2-3; TCRdb returns TRBD2, unconfirmable since there is no DNA. Here the CDR3 reads CASSQGVGRTADTQYF.